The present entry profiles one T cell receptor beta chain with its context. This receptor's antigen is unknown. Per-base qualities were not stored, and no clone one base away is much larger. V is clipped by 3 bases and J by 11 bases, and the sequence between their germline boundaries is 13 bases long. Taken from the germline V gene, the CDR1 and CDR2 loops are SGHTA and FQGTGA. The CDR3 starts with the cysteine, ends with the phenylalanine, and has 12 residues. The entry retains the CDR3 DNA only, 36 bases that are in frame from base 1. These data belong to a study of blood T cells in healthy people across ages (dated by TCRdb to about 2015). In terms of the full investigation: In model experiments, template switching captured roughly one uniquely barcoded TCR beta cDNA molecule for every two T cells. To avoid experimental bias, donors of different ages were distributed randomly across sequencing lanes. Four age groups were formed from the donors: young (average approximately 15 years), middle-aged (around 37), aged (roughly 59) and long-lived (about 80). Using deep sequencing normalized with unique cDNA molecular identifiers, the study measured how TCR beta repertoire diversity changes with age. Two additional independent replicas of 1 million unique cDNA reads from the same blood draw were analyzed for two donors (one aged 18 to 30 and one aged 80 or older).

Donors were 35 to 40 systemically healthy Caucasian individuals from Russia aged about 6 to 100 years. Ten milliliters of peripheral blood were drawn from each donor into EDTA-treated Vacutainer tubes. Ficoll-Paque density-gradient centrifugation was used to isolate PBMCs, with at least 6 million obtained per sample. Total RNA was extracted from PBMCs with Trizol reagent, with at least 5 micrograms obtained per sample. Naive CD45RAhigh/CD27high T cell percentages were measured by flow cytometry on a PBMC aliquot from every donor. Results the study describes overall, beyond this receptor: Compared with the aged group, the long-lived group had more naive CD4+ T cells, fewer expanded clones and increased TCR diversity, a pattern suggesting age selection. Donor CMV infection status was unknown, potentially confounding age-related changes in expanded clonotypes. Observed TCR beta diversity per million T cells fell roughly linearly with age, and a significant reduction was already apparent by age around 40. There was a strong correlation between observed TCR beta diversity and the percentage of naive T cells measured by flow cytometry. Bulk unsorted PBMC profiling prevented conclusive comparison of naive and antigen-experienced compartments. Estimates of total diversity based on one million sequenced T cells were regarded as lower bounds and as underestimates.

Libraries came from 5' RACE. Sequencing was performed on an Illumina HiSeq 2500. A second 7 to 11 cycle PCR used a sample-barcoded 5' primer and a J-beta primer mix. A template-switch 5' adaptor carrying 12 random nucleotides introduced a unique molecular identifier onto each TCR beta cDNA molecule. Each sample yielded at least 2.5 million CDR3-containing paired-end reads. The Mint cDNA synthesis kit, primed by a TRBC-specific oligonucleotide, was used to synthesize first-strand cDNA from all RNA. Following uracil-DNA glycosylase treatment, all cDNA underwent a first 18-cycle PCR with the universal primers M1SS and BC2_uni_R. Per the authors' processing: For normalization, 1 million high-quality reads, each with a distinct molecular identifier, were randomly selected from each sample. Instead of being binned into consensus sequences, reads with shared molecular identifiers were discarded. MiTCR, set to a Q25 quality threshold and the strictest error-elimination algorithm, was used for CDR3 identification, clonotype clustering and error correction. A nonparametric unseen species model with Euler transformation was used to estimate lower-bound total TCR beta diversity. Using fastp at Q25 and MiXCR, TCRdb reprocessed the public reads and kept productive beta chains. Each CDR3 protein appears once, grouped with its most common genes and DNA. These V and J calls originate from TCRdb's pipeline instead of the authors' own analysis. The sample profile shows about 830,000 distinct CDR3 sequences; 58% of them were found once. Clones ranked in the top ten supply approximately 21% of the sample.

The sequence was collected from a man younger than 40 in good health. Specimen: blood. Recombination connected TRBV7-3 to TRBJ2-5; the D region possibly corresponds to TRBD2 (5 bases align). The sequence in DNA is TGTGCCAGCAGCTTTATGAGTGGGGAGCAGTACTTC. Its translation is CASSFMSGEQYF.